This T cell receptor (beta chain) appears in the sequencing data of a study of blood T cells in healthy people across ages. At least 5 micrograms of total RNA were extracted per sample. This clonotype has a handful of counts. Sample-barcoded 5' priming and a J-beta primer mix drove a second PCR of roughly 6 to 12 cycles. TCRdb itself ran the 5' RACE reads through MiXCR, one entry per CDR3 protein. The sample consists of hundreds of thousands of distinct CDR3 sequences, 45% to 50% of them appearing once. Trimming left V 8 bases short and J 5 bases short, with 16 bases between. The CDR3 consists of 14 residues.

The TCR sequence derives from a man aged 25 to 45 in good health. Sequenced: blood. The chain combines TRBV12-3 or TRBV12-4 with TRBJ2-1, with D perhaps matching TRBD2 (5 bases). This CDR3 reads CASLGLYLNNEQFF. The CDR3 nucleotides read TGTGCCAGCCTCGGACTCTACCTAAACAATGAGCAGTTCTTC.